This TCR beta chain was captured by sequencing in a study of blood T cell repertoires in COVID-19. Two negative PCRs, clearance, or symptom resolution were required of recovered Cohort 3 donors. V gave up 4 bases and J gave up 5 bases; unmatched junction bases: 7. The CDR3 loop spans 14 amino acids. The germline V gene encodes CDR1 LGHNA and CDR2 YSLEER. Per the original data handling: From reference gene primer amplification, estimates of nucleated cell counts were derived. Sequencing was performed with immunoSEQ multiplex PCR; in TCRdb, only in-frame clones are kept and a portion is missing. The D gene and trimming were derived from the DNA, and the V and J assignments and clone size from that table. The sample gives fewer than 350,000 clones, 89% of which show up once; 4% to 6% is in the top ten.

The sequence was obtained from a man between 60 and 75 years old who had recovered from COVID-19. V gene TRBV4-3 combines with J gene TRBJ2-7; 8 bases are shared with TRBD1. Source material: PBMCs or T cells enriched from blood (not recorded which). The CDR3, as DNA: TGCGCCAGCAGCCCAGCGGTACAGGGGGACGAGCAGTACTTC. Protein product: CASSPAVQGDEQYF.